The 26 T cell receptor beta chains in this list originate from one sample, sequenced in a study of T cell changes during pregnancy in multiple sclerosis. This table comes from immunoSEQ multiplex PCR, and its TCRdb copy is limited to in-frame clones, with some not included. The sample holds around 35,000 clones, over 75% seen once. The sample here was CD8+ T cells from peripheral blood mononuclear cells, taken in the first trimester of pregnancy. These receptors were obtained from a female donor with multiple sclerosis, enrolled in a pregnancy study.

The rearrangement joins TRBV28 to TRBJ1-5, with 10 bases lining up with TRBD1. V trimming: 5 bases; J trimming: 2 bases; junction bases outside the gene matches: 6. From germline, CDR1 is MDHEN and CDR2 SYDVKM. The CDR3 runs to 16 residues. CDR3 region: CASSIAGTGGNQPQHF. CDR3 nucleotide sequence: TGTGCCAGCAGTATTGCCGGGACAGGGGGCAATCAGCCCCAGCATTTT.

V gene TRBV6-5 combines with J gene TRBJ1-1, with TRBD1 identical over 9 bases. Per the germline V gene, CDR1 is MNHEY and CDR2 is SVGAGI. The CDR3 contains 15 residues. Losses at the gene ends were 1 base for V and 6 bases for J; bases not matched to a gene: 6. In nucleotides, the CDR3 is TGTGCCAGCAGTTACTGGGGGACAGGGATTCCTGAAGCTTTCTTT. It encodes CASSYWGTGIPEAFF.

The gene calls are TRBV11-3 and TRBJ2-7; the D gene is possibly TRBD2 (6 bases). The CDR3 consists of 13 residues. Germline lookup yields CDR1 SGHNT and CDR2 YENEEA. Deletions cut 5 bases from V and 4 bases from J, with 12 bases between. CDR3 sequence: CASSLSGGYEQYF. CDR3 nucleotides: TGTGCCAGCAGCCTTAGCGGAGGGTACGAGCAGTACTTC.

The count of this clone is one. The rearrangement joins TRBV5-8 to TRBJ1-1, with 8 bases identical to TRBD1. The V segment lost 1 base and the J segment 4 bases; nucleotides outside the gene matches: 0. Germline V gives CDR1 SGHTS, CDR2 YDEGEE. This CDR3 is 13 amino acids long. The chain's CDR3 is CASSLTGGTEAFF. In DNA form, the CDR3 reads TGTGCCAGCAGCTTGACAGGGGGCACTGAAGCTTTCTTT.

The V call is TRBV7-2, the J call TRBJ2-5; 9 bases match TRBD2. The CDR3 is 18 amino acids. From germline, CDR1 is SGHTA and CDR2 FQGNSA. The ends lost 1 base at V and 5 bases at J; junction bases unmatched: 14. Here the CDR3 DNA reads TGTGCCAGCAGCTTAGTGAAGCGGGAGGCGAGACCTTGGGAGACCCAGTACTTC. It specifies CASSLVKREARPWETQYF.

This chain links TRBV1 with TRBJ1-4; the table calls TRBD1, which could not be checked here. TRBV1 constitutes a pseudogene. This CDR3 is built from 17 residues. This chain's CDR3 is CTSSQVIRGHHNEKLFF. CDR3 coding DNA: TGCACCAGCAGCCAAGTGATTCGGGGACACCATAATGAAAAACTGTTTTTT.

This sequence joins TRBV10-3 and TRBJ2-7, with 7 positions matching TRBD1. CDR1 ENHRY and CDR2 SYGVKD come from the germline V gene. The CDR3 length is 14 residues. Losses at the gene ends were 2 bases for V and 5 bases for J; bases not matched to a gene: 6. The CDR3 coding sequence is TGTGCCATCAGTGAGCCTACAGGGGTGAACGAGCAGTACTTC. Protein sequence: CAISEPTGVNEQYF.

The gene calls are TRBV6-6 and TRBJ1-4; weak D call: TRBD1 (6 bases). There are 14 residues in the CDR3. Germline V lookup: CDR1 MNHNY, CDR2 SVGAGI (reference sequence). Trimming pared 5 bases from V and 11 bases from J, leaving 18 bases between. CDR3 sequence reads: CASSGSGEMKKLFF. The CDR3 DNA is TGTGCCAGCAGTGGATCAGGGGAAATGAAGAAACTGTTTTTT.

J is TRBJ1-5 and V is TRBV4-1; 10 nucleotides line up with TRBD1. The CDR3 totals 16 residues. CDR1 MGHRA and CDR2 YSYEKL come from the germline V gene. The trim removed 0 bases at V and 8 bases at J, leaving 7 bases unmatched. CDR3 coding DNA: TGCGCCAGCAGCCAAGAATCGGGACAGGGGACGGAGCCCCAGCATTTT. Its translation: CASSQESGQGTEPQHF.

The chain joins TRBV29-1 to TRBJ2-7, with D unresolved. The V gene lost 4 bases and the J gene lost 3 bases, with 7 bases spanning the gap. Germline values: CDR1 SQVTM, CDR2 ANQGSEA. The CDR3 consists of 11 residues. In nucleotides, the CDR3 is TGCAGCGTTGCGACTGACTACGAGCAGTACTTC. It is translated as CSVATDYEQYF.

The genes are TRBV7-8 and TRBJ2-1, with 9 bases lining up with TRBD1. Unmatched junction bases numbered 4, after V lost 3 bases and J lost 4 bases. CDR3 size: 15 residues. The germline V gene encodes CDR1 SGHVS and CDR2 FQNEAQ. The CDR3 DNA reads as TGTGCCAGCAGCTTCGGGACAGGGACATACAATGAGCAGTTCTTC. Translating it yields CASSFGTGTYNEQFF.

CDR3 bases: TGTGCCAGCAGTTTAAGCCAGGGGCGGCCCCAGCATTTT. Translating it yields CASSLSQGRPQHF. This chain uses TRBV27 with TRBJ1-5, with D possibly matching TRBD1 (6 bases). CDR1 and CDR2 (germline): MNHEY, SMNVEV (reference sequence). Between the trimmed V and J ends, which lost 2 bases and 9 bases, there was a span of 11 bases. There are 13 residues in the CDR3.

The chain combines TRBV15 with TRBJ1-4, with 8 bases identical to TRBD1. There are 14 residues in the CDR3. With V trimmed by 4 bases and J by 7 bases, 5 bases remained unmatched. Germline assignment: CDR1 LNHNV and CDR2 YYDKDF (reference sequence). In DNA, the CDR3 is TGTGCCACCAGCACCTTTCAGGGGGCTGAAAAACTGTTTTTT. This gives the protein CATSTFQGAEKLFF.

The chain links TRBV5-4 to TRBJ2-2; 7 bases are a match to TRBD2. Germline trimming cut 3 bases from V and 6 bases from J; bases unmatched to any gene: 14. CDR3 length: 17 residues. Germline CDR1 SGHNT, CDR2 YYREEE (reference sequence). The CDR3 DNA reads TGTGCCAGCAGCTGGCTGACTAGCCCGGGAGGCGCCGGGGAGCTGTTTTTT. Its protein product is CASSWLTSPGGAGELFF.

The rearrangement links TRBV9 to TRBJ2-3; D might be TRBD2 (6 bases). CDR1 is SGDLS, CDR2 YYNGEE, per germline. The CDR3 runs to 16 residues. V gave up 0 bases and J gave up 0 bases, with 11 bases separating them. Written as DNA, the CDR3 is TGTGCCAGCAGCGTAGGGGGACTTAAGAGCACAGATACGCAGTATTTT. Protein sequence: CASSVGGLKSTDTQYF.

The chain employs TRBV7-9 and TRBJ2-7; 7 bases agree with TRBD2. Per germline, CDR1 SEHNR and CDR2 FQNEAQ (reference sequence). This CDR3 spans 14 amino acids. V dropped 8 bases and J dropped 2; count of bases not matched to a gene: 9. The CDR3 protein is CASSPRDYPYEQYF. The CDR3 DNA sequence: TGTGCCAGCTCACCGAGGGACTATCCCTACGAGCAGTACTTC.

This sequence joins TRBV5-4 and TRBJ2-5; no firm D call. Germline assignment: CDR1 SGHNT and CDR2 YYREEE (reference sequence). Trimming removed 1 base from V and 5 bases from J, with 9 bases in between. The CDR3 spans 13 residues. CDR3 protein: CASSLIPRETQYF. The CDR3 DNA sequence: TGTGCCAGCAGCTTGATTCCCCGGGAGACCCAGTACTTC.

V gene TRBV19 combines with J gene TRBJ2-1; 11 bases line up with TRBD2. The CDR3 consists of 14 residues. J lost 9 bases, V lost 7 bases, and 8 bases had no gene match. Germline V CDR1 and CDR2: LNHDA, SQIVND (reference sequence). The CDR3 DNA reads as TGTGCCAGTATCCTTATAGCGGGAGGGGGTGAGCAGTTCTTC. Its translation: CASILIAGGGEQFF.

This clone was counted only a few times. The chain carries TRBV10-3 and TRBJ2-6, with unresolved D. In germline, CDR1 is ENHRY, CDR2 SYGVKD. Trimming left V 0 bases short and J 0 bases short, with 15 bases between. The CDR3 spans 19 residues. CDR3 nucleotides: TGTGCCATCAGTGAGTCGATCCTACCAGGCCGCTCTGGGGCCAACGTCCTGACTTTC. It is translated as CAISESILPGRSGANVLTF.

The V and J genes are TRBV28 and TRBJ2-7; D ambiguous. The CDR3 has 13 amino acids. Germline assignment: CDR1 MDHEN and CDR2 SYDVKM. The germline V and J ends were trimmed by 2 bases and 1 base, with 6 bases remaining between them. This CDR3 reads CASSLDTSYEQYF. As DNA, the CDR3 is TGTGCCAGCAGTTTAGACACATCCTACGAGCAGTACTTC.

The chain combines TRBV5-6 with TRBJ1-5; D is perhaps TRBD1 (6 bases). There are 15 residues in the CDR3. Germline V lookup: CDR1 SGHDT, CDR2 YYEEEE. The V and J ends lost 1 base and 3 bases respectively, with 11 bases between them. CDR3 loop: CASSLSSGVNQPQHF. The CDR3 coding sequence is TGTGCCAGCAGCTTGAGTTCAGGGGTCAATCAGCCCCAGCATTTT.

The gene calls are TRBV7-9 and TRBJ2-1; tentative D call: TRBD2 (7 bases). The CDR3 loop spans 13 amino acids. The V gene lost 8 bases and the J gene lost 8 bases, with 16 bases spanning the gap. Germline lookup yields CDR1 SEHNR and CDR2 FQNEAQ (reference sequence). The CDR3 sequence is CASLNRAGDEQFF. CDR3 DNA sequence: TGTGCCAGCCTCAACAGGGCGGGGGATGAGCAGTTCTTC.

The rearrangement joins TRBV27 to TRBJ1-4; 7 bases are shared with TRBD1. The CDR3 loop spans 15 amino acids. V shed 7 bases, J shed 8 bases, and the junction held 13 bases outside the gene matches. CDR1 and CDR2 from the germline V gene are MNHEY and SMNVEV (reference sequence). Here the CDR3 DNA reads TGTGCCAGCACCAAAGGAACCGGGACAGTAGAAAAACTGTTTTTT. Protein product: CASTKGTGTVEKLFF. Combining the CDR3 with reference TRBV27 and TRBJ1-4 gives the whole variable domain EAQVTQNPRYLITVTGKKLTVTCSQNMNHEYMSWYRQDPGLGLRQIYYSMNVEVTDKGDVPEGYKVSRKEKRNFPLILESPSPNQTSLYFCASTKGTGTVEKLFFGSGTQLSVL.

CDR3 residues: CATSRDWQGVVTGELFF. CDR3 in DNA: TGTGCCACCAGCAGAGATTGGCAGGGGGTAGTGACCGGGGAGCTGTTTTTT. V is TRBV15 and J is TRBJ2-2, with TRBD1 matching over 7 bases. Germline assignment: CDR1 LNHNV and CDR2 YYDKDF (reference sequence). The V segment lost 0 bases and the J segment 5 bases; nucleotides outside the gene matches: 9. The CDR3 is 17 amino acids. Variable domain in full (rest from reference TRBV15 and TRBJ2-2): DAMVIQNPRYQVTQFGKPVTLSCSQTLNHNVMYWYQQKSSQAPKLLFHYYDKDFNNEADTPDNFQSRRPNTSFCFLDIRSPGLGDTAMYLCATSRDWQGVVTGELFFGEGSRLTVL.

This chain links TRBV28 with TRBJ2-7; a weak D match, TRBD2 (6 bases). CDR3 length: 16 residues. Germline CDR1 is MDHEN and CDR2 is SYDVKM. V lost 2 bases, J lost 0 bases, and 14 bases lay in between. The CDR3 DNA follows: TGTGCCAGCAGTTTAGGAGGGGACGGACCCTCCTACGAGCAGTACTTC. Translating it yields CASSLGGDGPSYEQYF.

The rearrangement links TRBV7-2 to TRBJ2-1, with 8 bases matching TRBD2. V was clipped by 4 bases and J by 3 bases; unmatched bases: 11. The CDR3 has 17 residues. Looked up from germline, CDR1 is SGHTA and CDR2 is FQGNSA. The CDR3 region is CASSSLATSGNYNEQFF. CDR3 DNA: TGTGCCAGCAGCTCCTTAGCTACTAGCGGCAACTACAATGAGCAGTTCTTC.